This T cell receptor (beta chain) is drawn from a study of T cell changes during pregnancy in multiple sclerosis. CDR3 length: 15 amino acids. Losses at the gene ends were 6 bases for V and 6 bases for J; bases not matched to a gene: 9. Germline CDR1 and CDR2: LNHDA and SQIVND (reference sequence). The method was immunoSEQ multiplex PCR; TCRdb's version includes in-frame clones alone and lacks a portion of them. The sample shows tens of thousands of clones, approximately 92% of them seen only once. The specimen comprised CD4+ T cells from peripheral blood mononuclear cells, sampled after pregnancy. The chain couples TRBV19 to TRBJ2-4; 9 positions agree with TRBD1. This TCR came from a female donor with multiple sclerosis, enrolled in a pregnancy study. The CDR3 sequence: CASREQGAVGNIQYF. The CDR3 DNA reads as TGTGCCAGTAGGGAACAGGGGGCCGTGGGAAACATTCAGTACTTC.